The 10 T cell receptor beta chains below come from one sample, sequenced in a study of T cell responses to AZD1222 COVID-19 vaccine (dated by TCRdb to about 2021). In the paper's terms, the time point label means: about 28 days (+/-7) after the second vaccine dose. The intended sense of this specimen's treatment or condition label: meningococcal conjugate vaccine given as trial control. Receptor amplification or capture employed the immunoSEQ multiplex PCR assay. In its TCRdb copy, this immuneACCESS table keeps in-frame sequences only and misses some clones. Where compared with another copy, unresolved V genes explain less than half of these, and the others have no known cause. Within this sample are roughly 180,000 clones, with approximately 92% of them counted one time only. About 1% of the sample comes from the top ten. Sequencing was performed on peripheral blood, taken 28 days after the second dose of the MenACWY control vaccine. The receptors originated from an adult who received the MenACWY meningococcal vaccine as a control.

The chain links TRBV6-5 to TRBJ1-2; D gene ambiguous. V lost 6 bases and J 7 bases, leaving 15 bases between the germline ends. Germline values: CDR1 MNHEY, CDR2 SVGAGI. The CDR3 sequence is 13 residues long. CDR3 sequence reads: CASRQYNDGGYTF. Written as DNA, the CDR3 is TGTGCCAGCAGGCAGTACAACGATGGTGGCTACACCTTC.

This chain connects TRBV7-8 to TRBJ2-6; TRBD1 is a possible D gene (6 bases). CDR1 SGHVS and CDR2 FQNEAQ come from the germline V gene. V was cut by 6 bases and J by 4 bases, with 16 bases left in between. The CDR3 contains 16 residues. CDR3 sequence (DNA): TGTGCCAGCAGGATCACAGGGAGCGTCGGGGCCAACGTCCTGACTTTC. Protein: CASRITGSVGANVLTF.

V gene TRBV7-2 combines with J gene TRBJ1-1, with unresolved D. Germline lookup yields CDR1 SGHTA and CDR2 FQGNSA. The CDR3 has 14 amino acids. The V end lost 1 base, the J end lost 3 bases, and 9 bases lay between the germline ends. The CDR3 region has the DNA TGTGCCAGCAGCTTAGATCTGGATTACACTGAAGCTTTCTTT. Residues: CASSLDLDYTEAFF.

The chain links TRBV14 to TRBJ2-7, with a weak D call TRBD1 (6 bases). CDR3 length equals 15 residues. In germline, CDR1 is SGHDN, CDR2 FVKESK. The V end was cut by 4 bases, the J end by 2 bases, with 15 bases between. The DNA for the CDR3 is TGTGCCAGCAGCCCCCAAACAGGGCAGGCCTACGAGCAGTACTTC. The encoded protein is CASSPQTGQAYEQYF.

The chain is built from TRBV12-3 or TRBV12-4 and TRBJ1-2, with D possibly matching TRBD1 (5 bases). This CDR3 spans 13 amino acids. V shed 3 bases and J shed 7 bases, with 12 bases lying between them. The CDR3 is CASSLGQGSGYTF. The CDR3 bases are TGTGCCAGCAGTTTGGGCCAGGGTTCTGGCTACACCTTC.

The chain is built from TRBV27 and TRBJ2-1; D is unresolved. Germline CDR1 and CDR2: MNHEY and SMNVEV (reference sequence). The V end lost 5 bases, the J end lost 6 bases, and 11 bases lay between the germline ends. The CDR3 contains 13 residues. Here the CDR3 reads CASSRPRGNEQFF. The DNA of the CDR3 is TGTGCCAGCAGTCGCCCCCGAGGCAATGAGCAGTTCTTC.

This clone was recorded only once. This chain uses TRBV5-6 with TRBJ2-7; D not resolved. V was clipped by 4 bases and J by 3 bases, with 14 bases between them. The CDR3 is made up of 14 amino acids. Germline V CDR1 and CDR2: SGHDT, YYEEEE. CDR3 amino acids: CASSLGRENYEQYF. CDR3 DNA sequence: TGTGCCAGCAGCCTAGGACGAGAAAACTACGAGCAGTACTTC.

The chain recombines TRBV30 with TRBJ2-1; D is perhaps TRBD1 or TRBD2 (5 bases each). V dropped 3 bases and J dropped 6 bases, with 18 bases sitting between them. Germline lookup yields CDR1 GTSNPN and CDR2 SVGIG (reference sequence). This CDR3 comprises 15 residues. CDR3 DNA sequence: TGTGCCTGGAGCAAGGGACGTAAATTTGGCAATGAGCAGTTCTTC. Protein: CAWSKGRKFGNEQFF.

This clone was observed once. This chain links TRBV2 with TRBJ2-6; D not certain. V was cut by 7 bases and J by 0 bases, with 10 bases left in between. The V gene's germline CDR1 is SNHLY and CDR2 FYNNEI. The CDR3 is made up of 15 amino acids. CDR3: CASTSDNSGANVLTF. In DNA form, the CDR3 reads TGTGCCAGCACTTCCGACAACTCTGGGGCCAACGTCCTGACTTTC.

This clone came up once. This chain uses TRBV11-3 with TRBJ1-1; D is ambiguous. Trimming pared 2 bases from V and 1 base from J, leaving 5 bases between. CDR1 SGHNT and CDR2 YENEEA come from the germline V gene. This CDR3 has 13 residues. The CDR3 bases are TGTGCCAGCAGCTTACGACGGAACACTGAAGCTTTCTTT. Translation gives CASSLRRNTEAFF.